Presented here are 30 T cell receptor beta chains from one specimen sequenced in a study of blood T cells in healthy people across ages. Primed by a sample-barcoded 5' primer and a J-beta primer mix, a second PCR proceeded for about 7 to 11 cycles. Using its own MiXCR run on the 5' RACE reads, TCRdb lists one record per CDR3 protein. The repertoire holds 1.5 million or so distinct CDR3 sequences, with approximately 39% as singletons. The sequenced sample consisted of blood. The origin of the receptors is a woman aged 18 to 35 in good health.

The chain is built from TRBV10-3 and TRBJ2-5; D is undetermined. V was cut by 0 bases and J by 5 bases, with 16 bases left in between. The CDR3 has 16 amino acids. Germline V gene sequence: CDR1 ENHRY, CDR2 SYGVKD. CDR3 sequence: CAISESIQPSWETQYF. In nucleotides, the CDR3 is TGTGCCATCAGTGAGTCGATACAGCCGTCCTGGGAGACCCAGTACTTC.

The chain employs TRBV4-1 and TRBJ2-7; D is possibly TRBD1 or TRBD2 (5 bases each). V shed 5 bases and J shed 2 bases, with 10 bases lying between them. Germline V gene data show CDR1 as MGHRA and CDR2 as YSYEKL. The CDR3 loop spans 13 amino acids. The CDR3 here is CASSVRDPYEQYF. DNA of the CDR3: TGCGCCAGCAGCGTCCGGGACCCCTACGAGCAGTACTTC.

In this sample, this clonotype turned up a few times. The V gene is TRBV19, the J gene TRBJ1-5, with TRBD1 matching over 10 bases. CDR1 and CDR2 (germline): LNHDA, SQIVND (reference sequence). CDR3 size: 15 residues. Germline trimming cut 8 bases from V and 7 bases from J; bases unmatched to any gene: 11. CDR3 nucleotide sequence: TGTGCCAGTTCAAACTCCGGGACAGGGGACCAGCCCCAGCATTTT. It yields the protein CASSNSGTGDQPQHF.

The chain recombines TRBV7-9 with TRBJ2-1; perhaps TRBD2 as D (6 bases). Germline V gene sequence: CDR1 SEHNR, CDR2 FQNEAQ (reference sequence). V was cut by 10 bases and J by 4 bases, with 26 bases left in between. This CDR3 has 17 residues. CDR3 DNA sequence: TGTGCCACGATGGGGGGATACGCTAAGCTGGCTTACAATGAGCAGTTCTTC. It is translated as CATMGGYAKLAYNEQFF.

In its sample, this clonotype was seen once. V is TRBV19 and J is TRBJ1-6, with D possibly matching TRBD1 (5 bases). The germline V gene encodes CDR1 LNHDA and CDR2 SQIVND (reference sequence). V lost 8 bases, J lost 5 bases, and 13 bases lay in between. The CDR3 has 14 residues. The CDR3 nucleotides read TGTGCCAGTCCGATGACAGCTAATAATTCACCCCTCCACTTT. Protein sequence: CASPMTANNSPLHF.

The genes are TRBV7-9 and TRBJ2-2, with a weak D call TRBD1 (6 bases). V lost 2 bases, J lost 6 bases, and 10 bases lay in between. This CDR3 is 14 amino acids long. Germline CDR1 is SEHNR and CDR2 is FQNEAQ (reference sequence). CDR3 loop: CASSLTGPAGELFF. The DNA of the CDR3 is TGTGCCAGCAGCTTAACAGGGCCGGCCGGGGAGCTGTTTTTT. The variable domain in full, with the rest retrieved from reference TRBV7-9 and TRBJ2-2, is DTGVSQNPRHKITKRGQNVTFRCDPISEHNRLYWYRQTLGQGPEFLTYFQNEAQLEKSRLLSDRFSAERPKGSFSTLEIQRTEQGDSAMYLCASSLTGPAGELFFGEGSRLTVL.

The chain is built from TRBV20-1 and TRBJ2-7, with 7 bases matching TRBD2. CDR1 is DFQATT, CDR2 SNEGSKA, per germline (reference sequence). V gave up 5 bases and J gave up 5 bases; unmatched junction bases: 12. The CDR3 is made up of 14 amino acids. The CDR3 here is CSARWVREIHEQYF. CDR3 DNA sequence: TGCAGTGCTCGATGGGTGCGGGAGATTCACGAGCAGTACTTC.

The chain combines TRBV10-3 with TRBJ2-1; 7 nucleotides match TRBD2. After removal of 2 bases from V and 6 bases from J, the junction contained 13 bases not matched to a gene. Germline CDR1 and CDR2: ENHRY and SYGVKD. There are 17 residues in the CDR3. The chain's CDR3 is CAISEPRVAGEGNEQFF. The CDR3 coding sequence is TGTGCCATCAGTGAGCCGAGGGTCGCGGGGGAAGGCAATGAGCAGTTCTTC.

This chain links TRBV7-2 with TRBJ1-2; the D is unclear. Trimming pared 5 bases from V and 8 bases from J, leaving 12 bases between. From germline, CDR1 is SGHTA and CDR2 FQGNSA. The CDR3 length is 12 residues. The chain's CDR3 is CASSTRARGYTF. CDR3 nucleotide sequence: TGTGCCAGCAGCACTCGGGCGCGAGGCTACACCTTC.

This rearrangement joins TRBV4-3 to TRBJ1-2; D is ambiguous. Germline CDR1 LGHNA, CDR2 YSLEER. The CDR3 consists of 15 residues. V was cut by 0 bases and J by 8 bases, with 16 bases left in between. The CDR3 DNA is TGCGCCAGCAGCCAAGAATGGATCACGCCTGGGGGCTACACCTTC. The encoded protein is CASSQEWITPGGYTF.

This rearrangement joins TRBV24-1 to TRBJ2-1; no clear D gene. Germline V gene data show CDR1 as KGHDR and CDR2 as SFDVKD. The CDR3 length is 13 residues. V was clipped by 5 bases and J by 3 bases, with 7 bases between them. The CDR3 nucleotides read TGTGCCACCAGTGCCAGGATCTACAATGAGCAGTTCTTC. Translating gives CATSARIYNEQFF.

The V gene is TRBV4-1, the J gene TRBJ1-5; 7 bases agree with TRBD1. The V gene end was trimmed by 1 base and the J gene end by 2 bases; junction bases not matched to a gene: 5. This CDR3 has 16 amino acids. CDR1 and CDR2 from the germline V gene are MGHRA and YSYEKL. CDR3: CASSQGPGGGNQPQHF. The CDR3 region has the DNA TGCGCCAGCAGCCAAGGACCAGGGGGGGGCAATCAGCCCCAGCATTTT.

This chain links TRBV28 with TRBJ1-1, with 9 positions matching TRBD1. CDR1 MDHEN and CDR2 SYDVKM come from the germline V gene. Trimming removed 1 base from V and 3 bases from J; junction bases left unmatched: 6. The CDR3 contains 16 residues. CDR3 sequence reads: CASSLLDRGWDTEAFF. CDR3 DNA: TGTGCCAGCAGTTTATTGGACAGGGGCTGGGACACTGAAGCTTTCTTT.

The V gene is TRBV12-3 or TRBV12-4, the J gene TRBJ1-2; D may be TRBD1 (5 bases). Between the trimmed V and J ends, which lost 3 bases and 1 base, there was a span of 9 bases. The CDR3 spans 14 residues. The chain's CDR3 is CASSLDTDNYGYTF. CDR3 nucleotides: TGTGCCAGCAGTTTGGACACCGATAACTATGGCTACACCTTC.

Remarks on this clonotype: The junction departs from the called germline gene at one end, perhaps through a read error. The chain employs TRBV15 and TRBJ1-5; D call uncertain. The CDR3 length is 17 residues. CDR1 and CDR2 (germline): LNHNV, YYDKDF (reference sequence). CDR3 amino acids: CATCRDRRQVVNQPQHF. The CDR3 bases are TGCGCCACCTGCAGAGATAGGAGGCAGGTTGTAAATCAGCCCCAGCATTTT.

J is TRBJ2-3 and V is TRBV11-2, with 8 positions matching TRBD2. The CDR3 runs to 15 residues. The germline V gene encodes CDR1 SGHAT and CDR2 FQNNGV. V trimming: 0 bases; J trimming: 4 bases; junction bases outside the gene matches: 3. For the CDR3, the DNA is TGTGCCAGCAGCTTAGAACTAGCGGCTGCAGATACGCAGTATTTT. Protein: CASSLELAAADTQYF. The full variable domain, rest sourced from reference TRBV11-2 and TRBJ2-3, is EAGVAQSPRYKIIEKRQSVAFWCNPISGHATLYWYQQILGQGPKLLIQFQNNGVVDDSQLPKDRFSAERLKGVDSTLKIQPAKLEDSAVYLCASSLELAAADTQYFGPGTRLTVL.

This CDR3 reads CASSPDRASQPQHF. As DNA, the CDR3 is TGTGCCAGCAGCCCCGACAGGGCTAGTCAGCCCCAGCATTTT. The chain carries TRBV7-9 and TRBJ1-5; 7 bases line up with TRBD1. Unmatched junction bases numbered 7, after V lost 5 bases and J lost 6 bases. The CDR3 consists of 14 residues. Germline lookup yields CDR1 SEHNR and CDR2 FQNEAQ (reference sequence).

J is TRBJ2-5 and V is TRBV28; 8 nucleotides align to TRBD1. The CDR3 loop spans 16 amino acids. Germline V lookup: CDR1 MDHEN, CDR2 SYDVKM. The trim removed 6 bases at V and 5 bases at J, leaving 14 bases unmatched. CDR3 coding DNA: TGTGCCAGCAGACGTGCGATGACAGGGGTACGGGAGACCCAGTACTTC. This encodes CASRRAMTGVRETQYF. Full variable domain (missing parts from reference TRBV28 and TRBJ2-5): DVKVTQSSRYLVKRTGEKVFLECVQDMDHENMFWYRQDPGLGLRLIYFSYDVKMKEKGDIPEGYSVSREKKERFSLILESASTNQTSMYLCASRRAMTGVRETQYFGPGTRLLVL.

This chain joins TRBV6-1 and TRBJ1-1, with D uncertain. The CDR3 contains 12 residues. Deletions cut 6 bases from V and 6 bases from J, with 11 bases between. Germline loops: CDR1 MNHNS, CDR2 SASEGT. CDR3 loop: CASRDFRPEAFF. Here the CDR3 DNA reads TGTGCCAGCAGGGACTTTCGGCCTGAAGCTTTCTTT.

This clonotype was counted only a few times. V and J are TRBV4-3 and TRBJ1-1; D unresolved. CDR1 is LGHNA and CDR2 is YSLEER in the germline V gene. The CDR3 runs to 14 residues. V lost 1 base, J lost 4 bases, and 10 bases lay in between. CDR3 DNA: TGCGCCAGCAGCCAAGGTCCAGGTTTCACTGAAGCTTTCTTT. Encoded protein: CASSQGPGFTEAFF.

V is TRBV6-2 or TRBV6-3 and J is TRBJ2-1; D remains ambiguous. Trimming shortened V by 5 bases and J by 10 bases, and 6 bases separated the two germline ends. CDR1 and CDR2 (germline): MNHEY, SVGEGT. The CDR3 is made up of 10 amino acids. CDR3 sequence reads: CASSNGEQFF. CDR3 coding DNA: TGTGCCAGCAGTAACGGGGAGCAGTTCTTC.

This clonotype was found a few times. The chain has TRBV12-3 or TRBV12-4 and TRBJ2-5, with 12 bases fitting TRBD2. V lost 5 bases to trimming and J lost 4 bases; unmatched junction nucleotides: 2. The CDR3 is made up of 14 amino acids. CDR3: CASSGGLAGETQYF. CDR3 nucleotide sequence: TGTGCCAGCAGTGGGGGACTAGCGGGAGAGACCCAGTACTTC.

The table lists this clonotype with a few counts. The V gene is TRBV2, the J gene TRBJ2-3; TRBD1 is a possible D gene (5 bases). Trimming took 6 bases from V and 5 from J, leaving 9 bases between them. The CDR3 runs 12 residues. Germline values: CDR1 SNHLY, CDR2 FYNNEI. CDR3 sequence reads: CASRRQGDTQYF. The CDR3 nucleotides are TGTGCCAGCAGGCGCCAGGGAGATACGCAGTATTTT.

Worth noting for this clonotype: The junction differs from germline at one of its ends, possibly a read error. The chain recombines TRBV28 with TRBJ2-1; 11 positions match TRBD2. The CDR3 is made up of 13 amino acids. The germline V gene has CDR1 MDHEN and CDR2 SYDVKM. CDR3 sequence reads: CATSAGLAVEQFF. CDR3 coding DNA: TGTGCCACCAGTGCGGGACTAGCGGTTGAGCAGTTCTTC.

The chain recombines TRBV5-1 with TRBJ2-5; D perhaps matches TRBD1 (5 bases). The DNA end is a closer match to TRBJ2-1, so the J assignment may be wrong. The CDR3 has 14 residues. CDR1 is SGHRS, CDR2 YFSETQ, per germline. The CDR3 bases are TGCGCCAGCAGCTTCCGACAGAAACAAGAGACCCAGTTCTTC. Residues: CASSFRQKQETQFF.

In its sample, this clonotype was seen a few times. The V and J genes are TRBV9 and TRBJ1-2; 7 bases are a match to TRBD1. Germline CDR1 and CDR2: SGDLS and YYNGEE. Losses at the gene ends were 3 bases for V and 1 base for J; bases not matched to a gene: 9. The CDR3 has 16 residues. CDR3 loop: CASSDLGQAVNYGYTF. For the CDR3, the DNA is TGTGCCAGCAGCGACTTAGGACAGGCGGTTAACTATGGCTACACCTTC.

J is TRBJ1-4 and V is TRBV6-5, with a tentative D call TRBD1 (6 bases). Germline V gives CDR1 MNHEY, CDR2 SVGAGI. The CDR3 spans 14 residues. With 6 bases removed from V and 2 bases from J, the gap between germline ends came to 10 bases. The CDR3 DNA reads TGTGCCAGCAGGTCCGGGGGCACTAATGAAAAACTGTTTTTT. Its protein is CASRSGGTNEKLFF.

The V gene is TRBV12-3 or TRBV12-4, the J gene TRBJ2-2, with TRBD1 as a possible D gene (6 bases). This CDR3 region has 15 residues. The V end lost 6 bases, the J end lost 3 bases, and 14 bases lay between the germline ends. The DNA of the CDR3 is TGTGCCAGCAGCCCAACAGGGAAGCACACCGGGGAGCTGTTTTTT. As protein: CASSPTGKHTGELFF.

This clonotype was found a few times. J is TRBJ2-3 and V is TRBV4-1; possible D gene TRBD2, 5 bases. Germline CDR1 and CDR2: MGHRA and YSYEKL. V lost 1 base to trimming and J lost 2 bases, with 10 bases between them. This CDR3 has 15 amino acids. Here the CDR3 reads CASSQGWTVTDTQYF. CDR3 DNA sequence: TGCGCCAGCAGCCAAGGGTGGACTGTCACAGATACGCAGTATTTT.

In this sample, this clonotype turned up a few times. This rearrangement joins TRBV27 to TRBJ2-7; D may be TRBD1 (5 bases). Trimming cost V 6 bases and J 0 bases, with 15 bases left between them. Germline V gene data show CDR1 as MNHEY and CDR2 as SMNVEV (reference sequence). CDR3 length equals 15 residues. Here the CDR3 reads CASSRDRQYSYEQYF. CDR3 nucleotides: TGTGCCAGCAGCCGCGATCGACAGTACTCCTACGAGCAGTACTTC.